This TCR beta chain was identified during a study of cytomegalovirus exposure and HLA in healthy donors. Study results and limitations: What a later analysis showed was that several of the most significant clusters appeared linked to common viral pathogens. A later analysis linked a missense DCLRE1C variant to TCR beta V- and J-gene trimming. Cytomegalovirus-associated TCR beta chains were listed, numbering around 150.

On this clone: The antigen remains unidentified.

The PCR contained 60 Vbeta and 13 Jbeta primers. Profiled with immunoSEQ multiplex PCR; TCRdb holds only in-frame clones, not every one. This sample yields roughly 220,000 clones, of which around 70% are seen a single time; 2.6% belongs to the top ten. There are 14 residues in the CDR3. V lost 5 bases and J 10 bases, leaving 17 bases between the germline ends. Germline CDR1 is LNHDA and CDR2 is SQIVND (reference sequence). Material for sequencing was PBMCs. The chain employs TRBV19 and TRBJ1-4; D gene unclear. The sequence came from a man in his forties in good health and CMV-seropositive. This CDR3 reads CASSASPSAAKLFF. The CDR3 nucleotides are TGTGCCAGTAGTGCATCCCCCTCTGCGGCAAAACTGTTTTTT.